This T cell receptor beta chain was sequenced in a study of molecular identifiers for immune sequencing clone quantification. CDR1 is MDHEN and CDR2 is SYDVKM in the germline V gene. Germline trimming cut 5 bases from V and 4 bases from J; bases unmatched to any gene: 3. This CDR3 is built from 14 residues. From the PCR reads, TCRdb called clonotypes with MiXCR, one entry per CDR3 protein. The data contain about 510,000 distinct CDR3 sequences, roughly a fifth of them singletons. This clonotype occurred many times. Sample: naive CD8+ T cells from blood, with Jurkat cell RNA spiked in. Subset in this sample: FACS-sorted CD8+CD4-CCR7+CD45RA+ naive T cells. The sequence came from a human donor in good health. Some libraries in this study had Jurkat cell RNA spiked in. The chain is built from TRBV28 and TRBJ1-1, with 11 bases identical to TRBD1. The CDR3 nucleotides are TGTGCCAGCAGTCCCGGGACAGGGGGCACTGAAGCTTTCTTT. Its protein is CASSPGTGGTEAFF.